This T cell receptor beta chain emerged from a study of control samples from healthy donors and cancer patients. Some clones are missing from TCRdb's copy, which holds only in-frame ones; the method was immunoSEQ multiplex PCR. The sample consists of tens of thousands of clones, over 90% of them appearing once. Germline CDR1 SGHRS, CDR2 YFSETQ. The CDR3 totals 15 residues. The trim removed 4 bases at V and 6 bases at J, leaving 9 bases unmatched. This chain connects TRBV5-1 to TRBJ1-2, with TRBD1 matching 10 bases. This TCR was sampled from a woman in her twenties or thirties in good health. Sequencing was carried out using blood. The CDR3 sequence is CASSLDGQGVDGYTF. The CDR3 DNA reads TGCGCCAGCAGCCTTGATGGACAGGGGGTGGATGGCTACACCTTC.